This T cell receptor (beta chain) stems from a study of control samples from healthy donors and cancer patients. This table comes from immunoSEQ multiplex PCR, and its TCRdb copy is limited to in-frame clones, with some not included. This sample carries approximately 70,000 clones, approximately 89% of them seen once, and the ten largest clones take roughly 5.5%. The CDR3 is made up of 14 amino acids. V shed 6 bases and J 3 bases; nucleotides not matched to a gene: 4. Germline V gene sequence: CDR1 MNHEY, CDR2 SMNVEV (reference sequence). The sequence was obtained from a man aged 55 to 70 with colorectal cancer. What was sequenced was PBMCs. The genes are TRBV27 and TRBJ1-1, with 10 bases matching TRBD1. The CDR3: CASRRQGAYTEAFF. The CDR3 nucleotides read TGTGCCAGCAGACGACAGGGGGCTTACACTGAAGCTTTCTTT.